The rows below give T cell receptor beta chains drawn from one sample of a study of blood T cell repertoires in COVID-19. TCRdb's table, derived via immunoSEQ multiplex PCR, lists solely in-frame clones and lacks some. This sample has around 140,000 clones, with 75% to 80% found just once. Sample: peripheral blood. These receptors were collected from a woman in her forties or fifties with active or convalescent COVID-19. Each CDR3 is given with its conserved first and last residue. The order of the fields is J gene, D gene, V gene, clone size, CDR3 length, CDR3 DNA, CDR3 protein. A D gene is named only where the DNA matches it firmly. Where a row states a size, it is once, few, many or the class of an expanded clone; other rows omit it.

J: TRBJ1-5
D: -
V: TRBV19
size: -
length: 13
DNA: TGTGCCAGTAGTATAGGGGGGCAGCAGCCCCAGCATTTT
CDR3: CASSIGGQQPQHF

J: TRBJ2-2
D: -
V: TRBV29-1
size: -
length: 11
DNA: TGCAGCGTGGGACAAACCGGGGAGCTGTTTTTT
CDR3: CSVGQTGELFF

J: TRBJ2-4
D: -
V: TRBV5-6
size: -
length: 13
DNA: TGTGCCAGCAGCTTGGCTCCGAGGGACATTCAGTACTTC
CDR3: CASSLAPRDIQYF

J: TRBJ2-1
D: -
V: TRBV5-1
size: few
length: 15
DNA: TGCGCCAGCAGCTTGGTTCAGGGGAGAGGCAATGAGCAGTTCTTC
CDR3: CASSLVQGRGNEQFF

J: TRBJ1-2
D: -
V: TRBV3-1/TRBV3-2
size: -
length: 13
DNA: TGTGCCAGCAGCCAAGATTCGAGGGGGTCTTTGTCCTTC
CDR3: CASSQDSRGSLSF

J: TRBJ1-3
D: TRBD1
V: TRBV3-1/TRBV3-2
size: -
length: 14
DNA: TGTGCCAGCAGCCGGACAGGGGGTGGAAACACCATATATTTT
CDR3: CASSRTGGGNTIYF

J: TRBJ2-1
D: -
V: TRBV7-8
size: -
length: 15
DNA: TGTGCCAGCAGCTTAGTTACACAGTTATTCAATGAGCAGTTCTTC
CDR3: CASSLVTQLFNEQFF

J: TRBJ1-2
D: TRBD1
V: TRBV7-8
size: -
length: 16
DNA: TGTGCCAGCAGCCGGAGGGACAGGGGTCTTGGGCATGGCTACACCTTC
CDR3: CASSRRDRGLGHGYTF

J: TRBJ1-6
D: TRBD1
V: TRBV30
size: once
length: 14
DNA: TGTGCCTGGAGCGGACAGGGGGGGAATTCACCCCTCCACTTT
CDR3: CAWSGQGGNSPLHF

J: TRBJ2-7
D: TRBD2
V: TRBV6-5
size: -
length: 15
DNA: TGTGCCAGCGGGGGACTAGCGGGGTCATCCTACGAGCAGTACTTC
CDR3: CASGGLAGSSYEQYF

J: TRBJ1-1
D: -
V: TRBV7-9
size: -
length: 18
DNA: TGTGCCAGCAGCTATCCCTCTAGGGGAGGGGGTATGAACACTGAAGCTTTCTTT
CDR3: CASSYPSRGGGMNTEAFF

J: TRBJ1-2
D: -
V: TRBV6-5
size: -
length: 15
DNA: TGTGCCAGCAGTTACGGCGGGACGTACGACTATGGCTACACCTTC
CDR3: CASSYGGTYDYGYTF

J: TRBJ1-4
D: -
V: TRBV3-1/TRBV3-2
size: -
length: 16
DNA: TGTGCCAGCAGCCAAGATCGGGGGGGGACTAATGAAAAACTGTTTTTT
CDR3: CASSQDRGGTNEKLFF

J: TRBJ1-3
D: -
V: TRBV30
size: -
length: 16
DNA: TGTGCCTCAGGGCTGGGGGCGTTAAGCTCTGGAAACACCATATATTTT
CDR3: CASGLGALSSGNTIYF

J: TRBJ2-2
D: TRBD2
V: TRBV5-1
size: -
length: 16
DNA: TGCGCCAGCAGCTACATAGCGGGGGGTAACACCGGGGAGCTGTTTTTT
CDR3: CASSYIAGGNTGELFF

J: TRBJ1-5
D: -
V: TRBV30
size: -
length: 15
DNA: TGTGCCTGGAGTCCCCTAGGGGTTGGCAATCAGCCCCAGCATTTT
CDR3: CAWSPLGVGNQPQHF

J: TRBJ2-7
D: TRBD1
V: TRBV9
size: -
length: 16
DNA: TGTGCCAGCAGCGAAGGGGACAGCCCGTATTTCTACGAGCAGTACTTC
CDR3: CASSEGDSPYFYEQYF

J: TRBJ2-2
D: TRBD1
V: TRBV11-3
size: -
length: 17
DNA: TGTGCCAGCAGCCCTCGGACAGGGGGCGAGAACACCGGGGAGCTGTTTTTT
CDR3: CASSPRTGGENTGELFF

J: TRBJ1-5
D: -
V: TRBV9
size: -
length: 15
DNA: TGTGCCAGCAGCGTAGGGGCTACGAACAATCAGCCCCAGCATTTT
CDR3: CASSVGATNNQPQHF

J: TRBJ1-1
D: TRBD1
V: TRBV4-2
size: -
length: 13
DNA: TGTGCCAGCAGCCAAGATTGGGACAGGGACGCTTTCTTT
CDR3: CASSQDWDRDAFF

J: TRBJ2-2
D: TRBD1
V: TRBV5-1
size: -
length: 16
DNA: TGCGCCAGCAGCTTGGAGGGGGCGTGGAACACCGGGGAGCTGTTTTTT
CDR3: CASSLEGAWNTGELFF

J: TRBJ2-2
D: TRBD2
V: TRBV5-4
size: -
length: 16
DNA: TGTGCCAGCAGCTTGGCCGGCGGGGGACTGACCGGGGAGCTGTTTTTT
CDR3: CASSLAGGGLTGELFF

J: TRBJ1-6
D: -
V: TRBV7-2
size: once
length: 14
DNA: TGTGCCAGTAGAAGGGGCGCAAGTGGTTCACCCCTCCACTTT
CDR3: CASRRGASGSPLHF